The text below deals with one T cell receptor beta chain. Antigen unknown. This specimen comes from a study of cytomegalovirus exposure and HLA in healthy donors. Clones were sequenced by immunoSEQ multiplex PCR, and TCRdb holds only the in-frame ones, with some missing. The sample has about 260,000 clones, less than 95% seen once. Whole-study results and caveats: In vitro work confirmed that three CMV-associated chains recognize CMV antigens. While the bulk of TCR sequences proved rare, some public TCRs turned up in many donors.

Sequencing input: PBMCs. The TCR comes from a woman in her 30s in good health and CMV-seronegative.

This chain's CDR3 is CASSFAGGSSLSSYEQYF. CDR3 sequence (DNA): TGTGCCAGCAGTTTCGCGGGAGGATCTTCTCTCAGCTCCTACGAGCAGTACTTC. V is TRBV27 and J is TRBJ2-7; 8 positions match TRBD2. Germline CDR1 is MNHEY and CDR2 is SMNVEV (reference sequence). The CDR3 is made up of 18 amino acids. The ends lost 3 bases at V and 0 bases at J; junction bases unmatched: 13.